This entry lists 27 T cell receptor beta chains sequenced from one sample in a study of T cell responses to AZD1222 COVID-19 vaccine. TCRdb's table, derived via immunoSEQ multiplex PCR, lists solely in-frame clones and lacks some. The sample has 95,000 to 100,000 clones; roughly 90% are singletons. This specimen was peripheral blood, taken 28 days after the second AZD1222 dose. The receptors originated from an adult who received the AZD1222 COVID-19 vaccine.

The CDR3 DNA reads TGTGCCAGCAGCCATGGGTCTAGGGGGGAGACCCAGTACTTC. Protein product: CASSHGSRGETQYF. This chain links TRBV4-2 with TRBJ2-5; a weak D match, TRBD1 (6 bases). The CDR3 extends over 14 amino acids. Germline V gives CDR1 LGHNA, CDR2 YNFKEQ. V lost 3 bases, J lost 5 bases, and 13 bases lay in between.

The gene calls are TRBV12-3 or TRBV12-4 and TRBJ1-1, with D perhaps TRBD1 (5 bases). V was pared by 6 bases and J by 10 bases, with 12 bases between. CDR3 length equals 11 residues. The CDR3 DNA is TGTGCCAGCAGGGGGCCGAAAGGAGCTTTCTTT. Translated: CASRGPKGAFF.

The J gene is TRBJ1-2, the V gene TRBV28; D perhaps matches TRBD1 (6 bases). CDR3 length: 15 residues. Germline V gives CDR1 MDHEN, CDR2 SYDVKM. Trimming shortened V by 5 bases and J by 2 bases, and 15 bases separated the two germline ends. The CDR3 loop reads CASSIGQPSNYGYTF. The CDR3 DNA sequence: TGTGCCAGCAGTATAGGACAGCCCTCAAACTATGGCTACACCTTC.

For this clone: A junction boundary mismatches the germline segment, possibly from a read error. The V and J genes are TRBV6-5 and TRBJ2-7; perhaps TRBD2 as D (6 bases). CDR3 length equals 10 residues. The germline V gene has CDR1 MNHEY and CDR2 SVGAGI. The CDR3 coding sequence is TGTGCCAGCGGTTACCGGGAGTGGTACTTC. This encodes CASGYREWYF.

The chain combines TRBV28 with TRBJ1-1, with 8 bases that match TRBD1. Trimming at V came to 6 bases and at J to 2 bases, leaving 11 bases not matched to a gene. Germline loops: CDR1 MDHEN, CDR2 SYDVKM. The CDR3 is made up of 16 amino acids. The CDR3 region has the DNA TGTGCCAGCAGCTTGATCTTCGGACAGGGTAACACTGAAGCTTTCTTT. Residues: CASSLIFGQGNTEAFF.

This chain uses TRBV7-8 with TRBJ1-5; 8 bases line up with TRBD1. CDR1 SGHVS and CDR2 FQNEAQ come from the germline V gene. Losses at the gene ends were 2 bases for V and 3 bases for J; bases not matched to a gene: 3. This CDR3 comprises 15 residues. CDR3 protein: CASSLRTGINQPQHF. CDR3 bases: TGTGCCAGCAGCTTACGGACAGGGATCAATCAGCCCCAGCATTTT.

This clone showed up just once. The rearrangement uses TRBV18 and TRBJ1-2; maybe TRBD1 (6 bases). Germline V gene data show CDR1 as KGHSH and CDR2 as LQKENI. This CDR3 spans 13 amino acids. The germline V and J ends were trimmed by 3 bases and 7 bases, with 12 bases remaining between them. In nucleotides, the CDR3 is TGTGCCAGCTCACCCTGGACAGAGTCTGGCTACACCTTC. This translates into CASSPWTESGYTF. The full variable domain, rest sourced from reference TRBV18 and TRBJ1-2, is NAGVMQNPRHLVRRRGQEARLRCSPMKGHSHVYWYRQLPEEGLKFMVYLQKENIIDESGMPKERFSAEFPKEGPSILRIQQVVRGDSAAYFCASSPWTESGYTFGSGTRLTVV.

The V and J genes are TRBV5-1 and TRBJ1-5; 9 bases fit TRBD1. The germline CDR1 and CDR2 sequences are SGHRS and YFSETQ. The junction had 2 bases not matched to a gene; V was cut back by 4 bases and J by 0 bases. The CDR3 is 15 residues long. The CDR3 bases are TGCGCCAGCAGCGTGGGACAGGGTAGCAATCAGCCCCAGCATTTT. Residues: CASSVGQGSNQPQHF.

This rearrangement joins TRBV6-5 to TRBJ1-5, with a weak D call TRBD1 (5 bases). The CDR3 contains 13 residues. The V end was cut by 8 bases, the J end by 2 bases, with 10 bases between. Germline values: CDR1 MNHEY, CDR2 SVGAGI. The CDR3 DNA reads TGTGCCAGCCAAGGGGACCGCAATCAGCCCCAGCATTTT. Protein sequence: CASQGDRNQPQHF.

This chain links TRBV6-1 with TRBJ1-3; D unclear. CDR1 is MNHNS, CDR2 SASEGT, per germline. V was cut by 2 bases and J by 3 bases, with 17 bases left in between. The CDR3 runs 17 residues. CDR3 protein: CASSESGLQTYGNTIYF. CDR3 nucleotides: TGTGCCAGCAGTGAATCTGGTTTACAGACGTATGGAAACACCATATATTTT.

The rearrangement joins TRBV5-4 to TRBJ2-1, with 8 bases lining up with TRBD2. This CDR3 has 16 residues. Germline CDR1 SGHNT, CDR2 YYREEE (reference sequence). Trimming took 7 bases from V and 0 from J; bases not matched to a gene: 9. This CDR3 is CASRAGREGSYNEQFF. In DNA form, the CDR3 reads TGTGCCAGCCGAGCGGGACGGGAGGGCTCCTACAATGAGCAGTTCTTC.

CDR3 sequence: CASSISTGPYEQYF. In DNA form, the CDR3 reads TGTGCCAGTAGTATATCCACAGGGCCCTACGAGCAGTACTTC. This chain links TRBV19 with TRBJ2-7, with D possibly TRBD1 on 6 matching bases. CDR1 and CDR2 from the germline V gene are LNHDA and SQIVND (reference sequence). The CDR3 covers 14 residues. Trimming removed 2 bases at V and 2 bases at J, with 10 bases between. Supplemented by reference TRBV19 and TRBJ2-7, the full variable domain reads DGGITQSPKYLFRKEGQNVTLSCEQNLNHDAMYWYRQDPGQGLRLIYYSQIVNDFQKGDIAEGYSVSREKKESFPLTVTSAQKNPTAFYLCASSISTGPYEQYFGPGTRLTVT.

The V and J genes are TRBV6-5 and TRBJ1-1; possible D gene TRBD1, 5 bases. This CDR3 has 12 amino acids. The V gene's germline CDR1 is MNHEY and CDR2 SVGAGI. Trimming pared 2 bases from V and 7 bases from J, leaving 8 bases between. The CDR3 protein is CASSYPTGEAFF. The CDR3 DNA sequence: TGTGCCAGCAGTTACCCCACAGGTGAAGCTTTCTTT.

The J gene is TRBJ1-2, the V gene TRBV2, with TRBD1 identical over 7 bases. Germline-derived CDR1 and CDR2 are SNHLY and FYNNEI. This CDR3 region has 12 residues. The V and J ends lost 8 bases and 2 bases, in that order; junction bases with no gene match: 2. CDR3 loop: CASDRENYGYTF. CDR3 coding DNA: TGTGCCAGCGACAGGGAAAACTATGGCTACACCTTC.

This clone was counted once. The CDR3: CASSYRRDRGQPQHF. The CDR3 nucleotides are TGTGCCAGCAGTTACCGCCGGGACAGGGGTCAGCCCCAGCATTTT. This chain connects TRBV6-5 to TRBJ1-5, with 10 positions matching TRBD1. J was trimmed by 6 bases and V by 2 bases; bases with no gene match: 4. The germline V gene encodes CDR1 MNHEY and CDR2 SVGAGI. The CDR3 is 15 amino acids.

V gene TRBV6-6 combines with J gene TRBJ1-2; the match to TRBD1 covers 7 bases. Germline V gene lookup returns CDR1 MNHNY and CDR2 SVGAGI (reference sequence). The V segment lost 5 bases and the J segment 7 bases; nucleotides outside the gene matches: 10. The CDR3 consists of 14 residues. Here the CDR3 DNA reads TGTGCCAGCAGTGACGACAGGGCAAACAGTGGCTACACCTTC. This gives the protein CASSDDRANSGYTF.

V gene TRBV19 combines with J gene TRBJ1-1; 9 bases align to TRBD1. V shed 9 bases and J 2 bases; nucleotides not matched to a gene: 10. CDR1 is LNHDA and CDR2 is SQIVND in the germline V gene (reference sequence). This CDR3 has 15 residues. CDR3 coding DNA: TGTGCCAGCACAGGGGGCGTTTCCGTTAACACTGAAGCTTTCTTT. It is translated as CASTGGVSVNTEAFF.

CDR3 residues: CASSEPGQGFYGYTF. In nucleotides, the CDR3 is TGTGCCAGCAGTGAACCGGGACAGGGGTTCTATGGCTACACCTTC. V and J are TRBV6-1 and TRBJ1-2; the match to TRBD1 covers 10 bases. CDR1 and CDR2 from the germline V gene are MNHNS and SASEGT. Trimming cost V 2 bases and J 4 bases; bases outside gene matches: 4. The length of the CDR3 is 15 residues.

This sequence joins TRBV11-3 and TRBJ1-3; 7 nucleotides agree with TRBD1. The CDR3 is made up of 14 amino acids. Per germline, CDR1 SGHNT and CDR2 YENEEA. Germline trimming cut 5 bases from V and 2 bases from J; bases unmatched to any gene: 3. CDR3 residues: CASSEGQPGNTIYF. The CDR3 region has the DNA TGTGCCAGCAGCGAGGGACAGCCTGGAAACACCATATATTTT.

The table lists this clone with a count of one. V and J are TRBV6-5 and TRBJ1-1; D is perhaps TRBD1 (6 bases). Germline loops: CDR1 MNHEY, CDR2 SVGAGI. This CDR3 has 13 residues. The V and J ends lost 8 bases and 0 bases respectively, with 10 bases between them. The CDR3 DNA is TGTGCCAGCCCGGGACACATGAACACTGAAGCTTTCTTT. Its translation: CASPGHMNTEAFF.

This chain joins TRBV9 and TRBJ2-2, with TRBD2 matching 8 bases. The V and J ends lost 4 bases and 6 bases, in that order; junction bases with no gene match: 11. CDR1 and CDR2 (germline): SGDLS, YYNGEE. This CDR3 is built from 16 residues. CDR3 nucleotides: TGTGCCAGCAGCCTTTTTCCCGGGGGGGTCGCCGGGGAGCTGTTTTTT. Amino acids: CASSLFPGGVAGELFF.

The V gene is TRBV13, the J gene TRBJ1-2; no reliable D call. Per the germline V gene, CDR1 is PRHDT and CDR2 is FYEKMQ (reference sequence). Trimming took 4 bases from V and 6 from J, leaving 9 bases between them. The CDR3 covers 12 residues. CDR3 coding DNA: TGTGCCAGCAGCTCGGACCTGAATGGCTACACCTTC. Its protein is CASSSDLNGYTF.

The V gene is TRBV3-1 (or the pseudogene TRBV3-2), the J gene TRBJ1-6, with a tentative D call TRBD1 (5 bases). The germline gives CDR1 LGHDT, CDR2 YNNKEL (reference sequence). This CDR3 region has 13 residues. The V end lost 5 bases, the J end lost 7 bases, and 9 bases lay between the germline ends. The chain's CDR3 is CASSSSGNSPLHF. The DNA for the CDR3 is TGTGCCAGCAGCTCATCAGGGAATTCACCCCTCCACTTT.

This chain uses TRBV7-8 with TRBJ2-1; D is perhaps TRBD2 (6 bases). The CDR3 is 14 amino acids. CDR1 is SGHVS and CDR2 is FQNEAQ in the germline V gene. V was pared by 1 base and J by 6 bases, with 10 bases between. CDR3 DNA: TGTGCCAGCAGCTTAGTTCTAGCGTCCAATGAGCAGTTCTTC. Residues: CASSLVLASNEQFF.

J is TRBJ2-1 and V is TRBV19; D may be TRBD2 (5 bases). With 6 bases removed from V and 5 bases from J, the gap between germline ends came to 14 bases. CDR1 is LNHDA, CDR2 SQIVND, per germline (reference sequence). This CDR3 is 14 amino acids long. DNA for the CDR3: TGTGCCAGTAGCCAGCGCGGGCAGAACAATGAGCAGTTCTTC. Its translation is CASSQRGQNNEQFF.

In its sample, this clone was seen a few times. The gene calls are TRBV24-1 and TRBJ1-5; unclear D gene. This CDR3 is 14 amino acids long. Germline CDR1 is KGHDR and CDR2 is SFDVKD. The V and J ends lost 2 bases and 6 bases respectively, with 10 bases between them. DNA for the CDR3: TGTGCCACCAGTGATTCCCAGCCCGGTCAGCCCCAGCATTTT. The encoded protein is CATSDSQPGQPQHF.

The J gene is TRBJ2-7, the V gene TRBV27; 10 nucleotides match TRBD1. This CDR3 has 15 residues. The J segment lost 4 bases and the V segment lost 6 bases, leaving 9 bases of the junction unmatched. Germline V gene data show CDR1 as MNHEY and CDR2 as SMNVEV (reference sequence). Written as DNA, the CDR3 is TGTGCCAGCAGCTACACGGGACAGGGGCGGTACGAGCAGTACTTC. Protein sequence: CASSYTGQGRYEQYF.